A selection of T cell receptor beta chains follows, all from one sample in a study of shared clonotypes between healthy human individuals. Generated by immunoSEQ multiplex PCR, the TCRdb table keeps only in-frame clones and is missing some. Of about 1 million clones in the sample, approximately 72% are singletons; the top ten hold 1.4%. Sequences were obtained from memory CD4+ T cells sorted from blood. Receptors were obtained from a man in his late teens or twenties in good health. Both conserved end residues are part of each CDR3. The D gene is left open where the match is weak. Clone size is not always given. Where it is, it says once, few, many or a class for expanded clones.

J: TRBJ2-3; V: TRBV2; size: few; length: 15; D: TRBD1; CDR3: CASSPRTGGGDTQYF; DNA: TGTGCCAGCAGTCCCCGGACAGGGGGCGGCGATACGCAGTATTTT
J: TRBJ1-2; V: TRBV5-1; size: NA; length: 13; D: TRBD1; CDR3: CASSQDRAGGYTF; DNA: TGCGCCAGCAGCCAGGACAGGGCTGGTGGCTACACCTTC
J: TRBJ2-7; V: TRBV10-1; size: NA; length: 13; D: NA; CDR3: CASSQQGTYEQYF; DNA: TGCGCCAGCAGCCAACAGGGAACCTACGAGCAGTACTTC
J: TRBJ2-5; V: TRBV5-1; size: NA; length: 15; D: NA; CDR3: CASSSGAGRLETQYF; DNA: TGCGCCAGCAGCTCTGGGGCGGGGAGATTGGAGACCCAGTACTTC
J: TRBJ2-7; V: TRBV7-6; size: NA; length: 14; D: NA; CDR3: CASSLQGRSYEQYF; DNA: TGTGCCAGCAGCTTACAGGGCCGCTCCTACGAGCAGTACTTC
J: TRBJ1-2; V: TRBV6-5; size: NA; length: 14; D: TRBD1; CDR3: CASSPPTGPYGYTF; DNA: TGTGCCAGCAGCCCCCCGACAGGGCCCTATGGCTACACCTTC
J: TRBJ2-7; V: TRBV28; size: NA; length: 12; D: NA; CDR3: CASSLSSYEQYF; DNA: TGTGCCAGCAGTTTAAGCAGCTACGAGCAGTACTTC
J: TRBJ2-1; V: TRBV7-2; size: NA; length: 16; D: TRBD2; CDR3: CASSRNGGSSYNEQFF; DNA: TGTGCCAGCAGCCGAAACGGGGGGAGCTCCTACAATGAGCAGTTCTTC
J: TRBJ2-3; V: TRBV6-4; size: NA; length: 14; D: NA; CDR3: CASSDDSGTDTQYF; DNA: TGTGCCAGCAGTGACGACAGTGGCACTGATACGCAGTATTTT
J: TRBJ2-7; V: TRBV7-2; size: NA; length: 13; D: NA; CDR3: CASSFGQIYEQYF; DNA: TGTGCCAGCAGCTTCGGACAGATCTACGAGCAGTACTTC
J: TRBJ2-5; V: TRBV5-1; size: NA; length: 14; D: NA; CDR3: CASSLAVIGETQYF; DNA: TGCGCCAGCAGCTTGGCGGTGATAGGAGAGACCCAGTACTTC
J: TRBJ2-3; V: TRBV29-1; size: NA; length: 12; D: TRBD1; CDR3: CSLRGNTDTQYF; DNA: TGCAGCCTCAGGGGGAACACAGATACGCAGTATTTT
J: TRBJ2-1; V: TRBV28; size: NA; length: 19; D: NA; CDR3: CASYYWSPHLWDLYNEQFF; DNA: TGTGCCAGTTACTACTGGAGCCCACACCTTTGGGACCTATACAATGAGCAGTTCTTC
J: TRBJ2-5; V: TRBV5-1; size: once; length: 14; D: NA; CDR3: CASSLVSGEETQYF; DNA: TGCGCCAGCAGCTTGGTGTCAGGGGAAGAGACCCAGTACTTC
J: TRBJ2-3; V: TRBV4-3; size: NA; length: 16; D: NA; CDR3: CASSQGVGAGTDTQYF; DNA: TGCGCCAGCAGCCAAGGGGTGGGAGCGGGCACAGATACGCAGTATTTT
J: TRBJ2-6; V: TRBV11-2; size: NA; length: 15; D: NA; CDR3: CASSLWGSGANVLTF; DNA: TGTGCCAGCAGCTTATGGGGCTCTGGGGCCAACGTCCTGACTTTC
J: TRBJ2-1; V: TRBV4-3; size: NA; length: 16; D: NA; CDR3: CASSQFGQQPYNEQFF; DNA: TGCGCCAGCAGCCAATTCGGACAGCAACCCTACAATGAGCAGTTCTTC
J: TRBJ2-7; V: TRBV5-1; size: NA; length: 15; D: TRBD1; CDR3: CASSSPPGQSYEQYF; DNA: TGCGCCAGCAGCTCACCCCCGGGACAGAGCTACGAGCAGTACTTC
J: TRBJ2-5; V: TRBV5-1; size: NA; length: 14; D: TRBD2; CDR3: CASSLGLDQETQYF; DNA: TGCGCCAGCAGCCTAGGACTAGACCAAGAGACCCAGTACTTC
J: TRBJ2-7; V: TRBV9; size: NA; length: 14; D: TRBD1; CDR3: CASSSGQGAREQYF; DNA: TGTGCCAGCAGCTCCGGGCAGGGGGCAAGAGAGCAGTACTTC
J: TRBJ1-5; V: TRBV4-1; size: NA; length: 11; D: NA; CDR3: CASSPEEPQHF; DNA: TGCGCCAGCAGCCCGGAGGAACCCCAGCATTTT
J: TRBJ1-2; V: TRBV28; size: few; length: 16; D: NA; CDR3: CASSSTGGLPNYGYTF; DNA: TGTGCCAGCAGTTCAACGGGGGGCCTACCTAACTATGGCTACACCTTC
J: TRBJ2-6; V: TRBV2; size: NA; length: 19; D: TRBD1; CDR3: CASSIPGQGGLSGANVLTF; DNA: TGTGCCAGCAGTATACCGGGACAGGGTGGTCTCTCTGGGGCCAACGTCCTGACTTTC
J: TRBJ1-1; V: TRBV27; size: NA; length: 16; D: NA; CDR3: CASSRGESRREPEAFF; DNA: TGTGCCAGCAGCCGGGGGGAGAGCCGTCGAGAACCGGAAGCTTTCTTT
J: TRBJ1-5; V: TRBV5-6; size: once; length: 14; D: NA; CDR3: CASSLGNSNQPQHF; DNA: TGTGCCAGCAGCTTGGGAAATAGCAATCAGCCCCAGCATTTT
J: TRBJ2-5; V: TRBV19; size: once; length: 15; D: NA; CDR3: CASSPDTYQGETQYF; DNA: TGTGCCAGTAGTCCGGACACATATCAAGGAGAGACCCAGTACTTC
J: TRBJ2-2; V: TRBV5-5; size: few; length: 15; D: TRBD1; CDR3: CASRFGTENTGELFF; DNA: TGTGCCAGCAGATTTGGGACAGAGAACACCGGGGAGCTGTTTTTT
J: TRBJ2-5; V: TRBV11-2; size: NA; length: 18; D: TRBD1; CDR3: CASSLLAPNRGQERTQYF; DNA: TGTGCCAGCAGCTTATTAGCCCCTAATCGGGGACAGGAAAGGACCCAGTACTTC
J: TRBJ1-2; V: TRBV2; size: NA; length: 15; D: TRBD1; CDR3: CASSNVAGGGDGYTF; DNA: TGTGCCAGCAGCAATGTGGCAGGGGGAGGGGATGGCTACACCTTC
J: TRBJ1-4; V: TRBV10-3; size: NA; length: 14; D: TRBD1; CDR3: CAISSGGLGEKLFF; DNA: TGTGCCATCAGCTCAGGGGGATTAGGCGAAAAACTGTTTTTT
J: TRBJ2-2; V: TRBV19; size: NA; length: 15; D: NA; CDR3: CASSIGRTPSGELFF; DNA: TGTGCCAGTAGTATCGGACGGACCCCTTCCGGGGAGCTGTTTTTT
J: TRBJ1-5; V: TRBV2; size: NA; length: 13; D: NA; CDR3: CASSATDNQPQHF; DNA: TGTGCCAGCAGTGCAACCGACAATCAGCCCCAGCATTTT
J: TRBJ2-1; V: TRBV5-8; size: NA; length: 17; D: NA; CDR3: CASSLGMGVAAYNEQFF; DNA: TGTGCCAGCAGCTTGGGCATGGGCGTCGCCGCCTACAATGAGCAGTTCTTC
J: TRBJ1-2; V: TRBV28; size: NA; length: 13; D: NA; CDR3: CASSLLDMGGYTF; DNA: TGTGCCAGCAGTTTGTTGGACATGGGTGGCTACACCTTC
J: TRBJ2-6; V: TRBV27; size: NA; length: 15; D: NA; CDR3: CASSSTDRRANVLTF; DNA: TGTGCCAGCAGTTCTACTGATAGGAGGGCCAACGTCCTGACTTTC
J: TRBJ2-1; V: TRBV9; size: NA; length: 15; D: NA; CDR3: CASSSPGLPYNEQFF; DNA: TGTGCCAGCAGCTCCCCGGGACTTCCGTACAATGAGCAGTTCTTC